This T cell receptor beta chain appears in the sequencing data of a study of blood T cells in healthy people across ages. Study results and caveats: CMV status of donors was unknown, possibly confounding expanded clonotype changes.

V lost 1 base to trimming and J lost 2 bases, with 11 bases between them. The CDR3 contains 14 residues. Germline-derived CDR1 and CDR2 are DFQATT and SNEGSKA (reference sequence). Primed by a sample-barcoded 5' primer and a J-beta primer mix, a second PCR proceeded for roughly 7 to 12 cycles. TCRdb called the 5' RACE reads again in MiXCR, with one record for every CDR3 protein. The sample holds 1 million to 1.2 million distinct CDR3 sequences, approximately 38% seen once. Concerning this clonotype: What it recognizes is unknown.

The chain is built from TRBV20-1 and TRBJ2-5; tentatively, D is TRBD1 (5 bases). The sample comprised blood. This clonotype was sampled from a man aged 18 to 30 in good health. The CDR3 sequence is CSARGDGAQETQYF. In DNA form, the CDR3 reads TGCAGTGCTAGAGGAGATGGGGCACAAGAGACCCAGTACTTC.